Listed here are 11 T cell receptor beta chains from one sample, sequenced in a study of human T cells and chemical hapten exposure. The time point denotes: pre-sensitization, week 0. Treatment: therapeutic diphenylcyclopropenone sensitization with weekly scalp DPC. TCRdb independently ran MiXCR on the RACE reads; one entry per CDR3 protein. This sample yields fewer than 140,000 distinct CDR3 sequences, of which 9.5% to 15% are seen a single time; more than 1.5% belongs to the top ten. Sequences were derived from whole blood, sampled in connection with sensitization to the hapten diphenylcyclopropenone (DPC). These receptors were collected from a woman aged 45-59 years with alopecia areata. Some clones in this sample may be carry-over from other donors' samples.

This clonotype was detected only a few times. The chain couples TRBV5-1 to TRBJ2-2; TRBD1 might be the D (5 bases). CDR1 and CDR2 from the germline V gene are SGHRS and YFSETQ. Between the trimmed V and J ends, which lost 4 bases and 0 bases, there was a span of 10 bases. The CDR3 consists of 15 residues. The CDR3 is CASSPMTANTGELFF. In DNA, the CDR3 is TGCGCCAGCAGCCCCATGACAGCGAACACCGGGGAGCTGTTTTTT.

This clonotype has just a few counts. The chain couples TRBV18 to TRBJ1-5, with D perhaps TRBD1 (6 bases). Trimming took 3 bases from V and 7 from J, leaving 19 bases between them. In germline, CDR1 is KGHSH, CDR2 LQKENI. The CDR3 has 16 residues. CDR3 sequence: CASSPGPGTSGQPQHF. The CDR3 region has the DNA TGTGCCAGCTCACCTGGTCCAGGGACATCTGGACAGCCCCAGCATTTT. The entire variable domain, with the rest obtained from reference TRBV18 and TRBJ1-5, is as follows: NAGVMQNPRHLVRRRGQEARLRCSPMKGHSHVYWYRQLPEEGLKFMVYLQKENIIDESGMPKERFSAEFPKEGPSILRIQQVVRGDSAAYFCASSPGPGTSGQPQHFGDGTRLSIL.

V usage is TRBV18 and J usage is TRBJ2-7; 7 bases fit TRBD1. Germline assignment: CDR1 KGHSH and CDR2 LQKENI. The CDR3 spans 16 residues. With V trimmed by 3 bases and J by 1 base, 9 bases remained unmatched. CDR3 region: CASSPAGGVLSYEQYF. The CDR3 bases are TGTGCCAGCTCACCGGCAGGGGGAGTCCTTTCCTACGAGCAGTACTTC.

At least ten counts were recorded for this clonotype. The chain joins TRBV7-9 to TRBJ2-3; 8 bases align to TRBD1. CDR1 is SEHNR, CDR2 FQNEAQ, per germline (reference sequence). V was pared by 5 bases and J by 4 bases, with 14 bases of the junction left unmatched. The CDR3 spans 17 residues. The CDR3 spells CASSPARTGLGADTQYF. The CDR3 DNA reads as TGTGCCAGCAGCCCAGCAAGGACAGGGCTGGGGGCAGATACGCAGTATTTT.

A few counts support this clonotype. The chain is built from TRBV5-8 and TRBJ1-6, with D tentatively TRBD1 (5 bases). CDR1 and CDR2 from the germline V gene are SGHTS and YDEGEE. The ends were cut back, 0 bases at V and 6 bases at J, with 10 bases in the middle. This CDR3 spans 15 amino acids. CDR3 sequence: CASSLAGRGNSPLHF. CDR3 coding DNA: TGTGCCAGCAGCTTGGCGGGACGGGGTAATTCACCCCTCCACTTT.

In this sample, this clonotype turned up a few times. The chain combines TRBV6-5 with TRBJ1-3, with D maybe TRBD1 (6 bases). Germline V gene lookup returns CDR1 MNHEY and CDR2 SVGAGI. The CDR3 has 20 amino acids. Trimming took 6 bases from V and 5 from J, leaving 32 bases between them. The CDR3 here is CASSPVAAGAITSPRNTIYF. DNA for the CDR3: TGTGCCAGCAGCCCAGTTGCGGCAGGGGCGATAACCTCTCCTAGAAACACCATATATTTT.

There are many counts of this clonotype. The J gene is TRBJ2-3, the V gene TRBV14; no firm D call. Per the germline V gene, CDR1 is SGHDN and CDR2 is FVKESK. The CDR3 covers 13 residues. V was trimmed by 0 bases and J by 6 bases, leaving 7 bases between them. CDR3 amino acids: CASSQDLMDTQYF. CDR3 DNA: TGTGCCAGCAGCCAAGATCTTATGGATACGCAGTATTTT.

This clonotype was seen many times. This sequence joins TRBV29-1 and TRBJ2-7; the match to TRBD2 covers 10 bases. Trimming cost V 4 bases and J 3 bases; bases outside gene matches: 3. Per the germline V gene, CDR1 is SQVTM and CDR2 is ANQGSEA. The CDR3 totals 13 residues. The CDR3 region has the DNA TGCAGCGTTGGAACTAGCGGGAACTACGAGCAGTACTTC. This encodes CSVGTSGNYEQYF.

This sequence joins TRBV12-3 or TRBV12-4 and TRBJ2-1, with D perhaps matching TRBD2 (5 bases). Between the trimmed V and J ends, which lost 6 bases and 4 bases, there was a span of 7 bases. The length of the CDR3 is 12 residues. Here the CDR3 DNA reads TGTGCCAGCAGCCGCGGGTACAATGAGCAGTTCTTC. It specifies CASSRGYNEQFF.

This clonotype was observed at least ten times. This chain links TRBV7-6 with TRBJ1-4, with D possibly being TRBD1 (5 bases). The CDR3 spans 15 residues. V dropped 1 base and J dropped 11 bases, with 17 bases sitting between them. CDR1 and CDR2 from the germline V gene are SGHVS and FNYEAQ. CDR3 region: CASSLGGAPGGKLFF. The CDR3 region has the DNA TGTGCCAGCAGCTTAGGCGGGGCGCCTGGCGGGAAACTGTTTTTT. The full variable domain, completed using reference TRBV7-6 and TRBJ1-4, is GAGVSQSPRYKVTKRGQDVALRCDPISGHVSLYWYRQALGQGPEFLTYFNYEAQQDKSGLPNDRFSAERPEGSISTLTIQRTEQRDSAMYRCASSLGGAPGGKLFFGSGTQLSVL.

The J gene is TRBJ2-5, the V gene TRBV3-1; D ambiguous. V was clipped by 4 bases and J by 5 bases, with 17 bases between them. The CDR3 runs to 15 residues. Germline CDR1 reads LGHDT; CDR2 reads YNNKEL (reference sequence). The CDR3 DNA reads TGTGCCAGCAGCCCCCAGGCCCTTGTCGGGGAGACCCAGTACTTC. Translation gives CASSPQALVGETQYF.